One sample yielded the 16 T cell receptor beta chains listed below, sequenced in a study of cytomegalovirus exposure and HLA in healthy donors (dated by TCRdb to about 2017). The library relied on the immunoSEQ multiplex PCR assay. For the multiplex PCR, a mixture combining 60 forward primers for TCR Vbeta segments and 13 reverse primers for TCR Jbeta segments was used. In TCRdb, the immuneACCESS table is reduced to in-frame sequences with V and J assigned. These tables do not hold every clone; where another copy was compared, an unresolved V gene accounts for under half, and the others remain unexplained. The sample yields about 150,000 clones; 77% were counted once. Of the sample, approximately 1.3% is held by the ten largest clones. The sequenced sample consisted of PBMCs. These receptors were taken from a young woman in good health and CMV-seropositive.

J is TRBJ1-2 and V is TRBV18, with 7 positions matching TRBD1. The germline V gene encodes CDR1 KGHSH and CDR2 LQKENI. J gave up 2 bases and V 6 bases, and 3 bases lay outside the gene matches. This CDR3 is built from 13 residues. CDR3 DNA: TGTGCCAGCTCCCTGACAGGGAACTATGGCTACACCTTC. Its protein product is CASSLTGNYGYTF. The variable domain in full, with the rest retrieved from reference TRBV18 and TRBJ1-2, is NAGVMQNPRHLVRRRGQEARLRCSPMKGHSHVYWYRQLPEEGLKFMVYLQKENIIDESGMPKERFSAEFPKEGPSILRIQQVVRGDSAAYFCASSLTGNYGYTFGSGTRLTVV.

The J gene is TRBJ1-3, the V gene TRBV5-6; D call uncertain. The CDR3 spans 12 residues. V was shortened by 0 bases and J by 6 bases, with 4 bases between the two germline ends. Germline-derived CDR1 and CDR2 are SGHDT and YYEEEE. The CDR3 reads CASSLVANTIYF. The CDR3 DNA follows: TGTGCCAGCAGCTTGGTGGCAAACACCATATATTTT.

The chain combines TRBV10-3 with TRBJ2-2; perhaps TRBD1 as D (6 bases). The length of the CDR3 is 16 residues. V was trimmed by 0 bases and J by 1 base, leaving 9 bases between them. The germline V gene encodes CDR1 ENHRY and CDR2 SYGVKD. The CDR3 DNA reads as TGTGCCATCAGTGAGTCGGGCAGGGGGAACACCGGGGAGCTGTTTTTT. Translation gives CAISESGRGNTGELFF.

This chain uses TRBV7-9 with TRBJ1-1; D is undetermined. The ends were cut back, 4 bases at V and 7 bases at J, with 13 bases in the middle. The CDR3 loop spans 13 amino acids. The germline gives CDR1 SEHNR, CDR2 FQNEAQ (reference sequence). The chain's CDR3 is CASSSLREGEAFF. CDR3 bases: TGTGCCAGCAGCTCCCTAAGGGAGGGTGAAGCTTTCTTT. Full variable domain (outside the CDR3, taken from reference TRBV7-9 and TRBJ1-1): DTGVSQNPRHKITKRGQNVTFRCDPISEHNRLYWYRQTLGQGPEFLTYFQNEAQLEKSRLLSDRFSAERPKGSFSTLEIQRTEQGDSAMYLCASSSLREGEAFFGQGTRLTVV.

This clone appeared a single time. The rearrangement links TRBV4-2 to TRBJ2-3; maybe TRBD2 (6 bases). The CDR3 is 16 residues long. Trimming shortened V by 1 base and J by 4 bases, and 15 bases separated the two germline ends. CDR1 and CDR2 from the germline V gene are LGHNA and YNFKEQ. The CDR3 here is CASSQVGGRNPDTQYF. The DNA of the CDR3 is TGTGCCAGCAGCCAAGTTGGGGGGAGGAACCCAGATACGCAGTATTTT.

The V call is TRBV12-5, the J call TRBJ1-2; TRBD1 might be the D (5 bases). The CDR3 length is 14 residues. Trimming took 5 bases from V and 3 from J, leaving 13 bases between them. The V gene's germline CDR1 is LGHNT and CDR2 FRNRAP. CDR3 amino acids: CASGDDRAHYGYTF. CDR3 coding DNA: TGTGCTAGTGGTGACGACAGAGCGCACTATGGCTACACCTTC.

The rearrangement joins TRBV11-2 to TRBJ2-2; tentative D call: TRBD1 (5 bases). Germline assignment: CDR1 SGHAT and CDR2 FQNNGV. V lost 1 base and J 4 bases, leaving 7 bases between the germline ends. The CDR3 runs 14 residues. The CDR3 nucleotides are TGTGCCAGCAGCTTAGTTACAGGCACCGGGGAGCTGTTTTTT. This encodes CASSLVTGTGELFF.

The V gene is TRBV7-2, the J gene TRBJ2-7; 8 positions match TRBD2. The CDR3 sequence is 15 residues long. The V gene end was trimmed by 0 bases and the J gene end by 4 bases; junction bases not matched to a gene: 5. Looked up from germline, CDR1 is SGHTA and CDR2 is FQGNSA. CDR3 sequence: CASSLASGGAYEQYF. The DNA for the CDR3 is TGTGCCAGCAGCTTAGCGTCGGGAGGGGCGTACGAGCAGTACTTC.

This clone was detected once. This rearrangement joins TRBV4-2 to TRBJ2-4, with TRBD1 as a possible D gene (5 bases). Germline loops: CDR1 LGHNA, CDR2 YNFKEQ. Trimming removed 0 bases from V and 0 bases from J, with 9 bases in between. CDR3 length: 16 amino acids. CDR3 sequence reads: CASSQEQALAKNIQYF. CDR3 DNA: TGTGCCAGCAGCCAAGAACAGGCACTAGCCAAAAACATTCAGTACTTC.

This sequence joins TRBV9 and TRBJ2-7; 8 positions match TRBD2. The CDR3 loop spans 14 amino acids. After removal of 6 bases from V and 6 bases from J, the junction contained 11 bases not matched to a gene. From germline, CDR1 is SGDLS and CDR2 YYNGEE. The DNA for the CDR3 is TGTGCCAGCACAGCGGGAGTAGGGGTACGCGAGCAGTACTTC. Its translation: CASTAGVGVREQYF.

The V call is TRBV30, the J call TRBJ2-5, with unresolved D. Germline values: CDR1 GTSNPN, CDR2 SVGIG (reference sequence). The CDR3 is made up of 15 amino acids. V shed 2 bases and J shed 4 bases, with 17 bases lying between them. The CDR3 DNA sequence: TGTGCCTGGAGTCCAACGCCATCCGTGAGAGAGACCCAGTACTTC. Its protein is CAWSPTPSVRETQYF.

This rearrangement joins TRBV28 to TRBJ2-7, with TRBD2 identical over 7 bases. V dropped 8 bases and J dropped 4; count of bases not matched to a gene: 17. The CDR3 is 16 amino acids. Germline assignment: CDR1 MDHEN and CDR2 SYDVKM. The CDR3 loop is CASCPRSGGVVYEQYF. The CDR3 coding sequence is TGTGCCAGCTGCCCTAGGTCGGGGGGAGTTGTGTACGAGCAGTACTTC. Filled out from reference TRBV28 and TRBJ2-7, the complete variable domain reads DVKVTQSSRYLVKRTGEKVFLECVQDMDHENMFWYRQDPGLGLRLIYFSYDVKMKEKGDIPEGYSVSREKKERFSLILESASTNQTSMYLCASCPRSGGVVYEQYFGPGTRLTVT.

This clone was counted a single time. The chain employs TRBV5-1 and TRBJ2-7; D remains ambiguous. The CDR3 runs 15 residues. Germline values: CDR1 SGHRS, CDR2 YFSETQ. V dropped 0 bases and J dropped 2 bases, with 12 bases sitting between them. The CDR3 loop is CASSLELGTAYEQYF. As DNA, the CDR3 is TGCGCCAGCAGCTTGGAATTGGGTACAGCCTACGAGCAGTACTTC.

CDR3 in amino acids: CASSGTSYREQYF. CDR3 nucleotides: TGTGCCAGCAGCGGGACTAGCTATCGGGAGCAGTACTTC. The V call is TRBV7-2, the J call TRBJ2-7; TRBD2 agrees at 9 bases. Trimming cost V 5 bases and J 7 bases; bases outside gene matches: 6. The CDR3 loop spans 13 amino acids. Germline V gene data show CDR1 as SGHTA and CDR2 as FQGNSA.

This chain uses TRBV23-1 with TRBJ2-7; D perhaps matches TRBD2 (6 bases). TRBV23-1 is placed among ORFs of uncertain function. V lost 6 bases, J lost 3 bases, and 18 bases lay in between. This CDR3 is built from 15 residues. The CDR3 nucleotides are TGCGCCAGCAGCCCCGGGACTTTCACCTACTACGAGCAGTACTTC. Its translation: CASSPGTFTYYEQYF.

This sequence joins TRBV4-1 and TRBJ1-5; TRBD1 aligns across 10 bases. V was pared by 1 base and J by 5 bases, with 5 bases of the junction left unmatched. The germline V gene encodes CDR1 MGHRA and CDR2 YSYEKL. The CDR3 extends over 16 amino acids. CDR3 sequence reads: CASSQGSGQGDQPQHF. In DNA form, the CDR3 reads TGCGCCAGCAGCCAAGGTTCCGGACAGGGGGATCAGCCCCAGCATTTT.